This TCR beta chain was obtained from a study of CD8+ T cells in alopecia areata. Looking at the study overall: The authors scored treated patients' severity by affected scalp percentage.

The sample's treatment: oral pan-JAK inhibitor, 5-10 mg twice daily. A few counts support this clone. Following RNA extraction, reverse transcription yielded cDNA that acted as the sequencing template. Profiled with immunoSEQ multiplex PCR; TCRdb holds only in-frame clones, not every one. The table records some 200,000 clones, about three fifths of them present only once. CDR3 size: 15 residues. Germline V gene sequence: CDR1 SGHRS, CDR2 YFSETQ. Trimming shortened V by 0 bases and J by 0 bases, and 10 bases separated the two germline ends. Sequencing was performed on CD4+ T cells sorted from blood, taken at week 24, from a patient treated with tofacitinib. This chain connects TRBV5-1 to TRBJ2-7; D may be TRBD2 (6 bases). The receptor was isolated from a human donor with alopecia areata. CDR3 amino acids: CASSLGFGSSYEQYF. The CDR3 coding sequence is TGCGCCAGCAGCTTGGGGTTCGGGAGCTCCTACGAGCAGTACTTC.